This passage covers 17 T cell receptor beta chains from one sample sequenced in a study of spatial heterogeneity in lung cancer. As for time point: blood at routine non-recurrence follow-up after resection. TCRdb reanalysed the 5' RACE reads using MiXCR and keeps one entry per CDR3 protein. The sample has over 35,000 distinct CDR3 sequences, over 9.5% seen once; the top ten hold over 15%. The starting material was PBMCs, obtained at follow-up. The receptors stem from a female donor with early-stage non-small cell lung cancer.

This clonotype was recorded at least ten times. The chain links TRBV29-1 to TRBJ1-5; D may be TRBD1 (5 bases). V was trimmed by 6 bases and J by 0 bases, leaving 6 bases between them. The CDR3 extends over 12 amino acids. From germline, CDR1 is SQVTM and CDR2 ANQGSEA. The DNA for the CDR3 is TGCAGCGTCGGGGGTAGCAATCAGCCCCAGCATTTT. It is translated as CSVGGSNQPQHF.

This clonotype occurred a few times. The chain couples TRBV7-2 to TRBJ1-4; D gene unclear. From germline, CDR1 is SGHTA and CDR2 FQGNSA. The CDR3 runs to 13 residues. Trimming took 3 bases from V and 5 from J, leaving 7 bases between them. The CDR3 DNA follows: TGTGCCAGCAGCTTCTCGGTCAATGAAAAACTGTTTTTT. It is translated as CASSFSVNEKLFF.

This clonotype was observed a handful of times. Sequence at one end of the junction differs from germline and may be a read error. The chain couples TRBV30 to TRBJ1-4; D gene ambiguous. The germline V gene has CDR1 GTSNPN and CDR2 SVGIG (reference sequence). The CDR3 has 14 residues. The CDR3 protein is CAWSVVSGRSPRIF. In nucleotides, the CDR3 is TGTGCCTGGAGTGTGGTATCAGGACGGTCACCTAGAATTTTT.

This clonotype was observed many times. CDR3 loop: CASSPTGTSGANEQFF. CDR3 DNA: TGTGCCAGCAGCCCCACCGGGACTAGCGGGGCCAATGAGCAGTTCTTC. The chain is built from TRBV13 and TRBJ2-1; 13 nucleotides agree with TRBD2. Germline loops: CDR1 PRHDT, CDR2 FYEKMQ (reference sequence). This CDR3 is built from 16 residues. After removal of 5 bases from V and 6 bases from J, the junction contained 7 bases not matched to a gene.

This clonotype was detected ten times or more. The V and J genes are TRBV18 and TRBJ2-6; D remains ambiguous. The CDR3 contains 17 residues. Germline V gene sequence: CDR1 KGHSH, CDR2 LQKENI. V was trimmed by 0 bases and J by 0 bases, leaving 9 bases between them. The CDR3 loop reads CASSPPNSHSGANVLTF. DNA of the CDR3: TGTGCCAGCTCACCACCGAACAGCCACTCTGGGGCCAACGTCCTGACTTTC. Combining the CDR3 with reference TRBV18 and TRBJ2-6 gives the whole variable domain NAGVMQNPRHLVRRRGQEARLRCSPMKGHSHVYWYRQLPEEGLKFMVYLQKENIIDESGMPKERFSAEFPKEGPSILRIQQVVRGDSAAYFCASSPPNSHSGANVLTFGAGSRLTVL.

Comments on this clonotype: A much larger clone sits a single nucleotide away, making a read error possible. The chain uses TRBV7-8 and TRBJ2-5, with D possibly called TRBD1 or TRBD2 (6 bases each). Germline V gene data show CDR1 as SGHVS and CDR2 as FQNEAQ. This CDR3 spans 15 amino acids. This CDR3 is CANSFRGAYQETQYF. The DNA of the CDR3 is TGTGCCAACAGCTTTAGGGGGGCTTACCAAGAGACCCAGTACTTC.

This clonotype was found a few times. The V call is TRBV14, the J call TRBJ2-5, with 10 bases lining up with TRBD1. J gave up 4 bases and V 6 bases, and 11 bases lay outside the gene matches. This CDR3 spans 16 amino acids. Germline loops: CDR1 SGHDN, CDR2 FVKESK. CDR3 in amino acids: CASSKTGGAGRETQYF. CDR3 bases: TGTGCCAGCAGTAAGACAGGGGGCGCGGGTAGAGAGACCCAGTACTTC.

This clonotype was observed at least ten times. The rearrangement uses TRBV11-1 and TRBJ2-5, with a weak D call TRBD1 (6 bases). Trimming took 3 bases from V and 2 from J, leaving 7 bases between them. The CDR3 extends over 13 amino acids. Per the germline V gene, CDR1 is SGHAT and CDR2 is FQDESV (reference sequence). CDR3 residues: CASSFGQQETQYF. The CDR3 nucleotides are TGTGCCAGCAGCTTCGGACAGCAAGAGACCCAGTACTTC. Complete variable domain (other parts from reference TRBV11-1 and TRBJ2-5): EAEVAQSPRYKITEKSQAVAFWCDPISGHATLYWYRQILGQGPELLVQFQDESVVDDSQLPKDRFSAERLKGVDSTLKIQPAELGDSAMYLCASSFGQQETQYFGPGTRLLVL.

There are many counts of this clonotype. The V call is TRBV11-2, the J call TRBJ2-1, with unresolved D. This CDR3 is built from 14 residues. Germline CDR1 is SGHAT and CDR2 is FQNNGV. V was shortened by 5 bases and J by 5 bases, with 13 bases between the two germline ends. CDR3 nucleotide sequence: TGTGCCAGCAGCCCACTGACGGGTCACAATGAGCAGTTCTTC. Its translation is CASSPLTGHNEQFF. Full variable domain (outside the CDR3, taken from reference TRBV11-2 and TRBJ2-1): EAGVAQSPRYKIIEKRQSVAFWCNPISGHATLYWYQQILGQGPKLLIQFQNNGVVDDSQLPKDRFSAERLKGVDSTLKIQPAKLEDSAVYLCASSPLTGHNEQFFGPGTRLTVL.

This clonotype was picked up a small number of times. The chain has TRBV5-1 and TRBJ1-1; TRBD1 matches at 9 bases. The V gene's germline CDR1 is SGHRS and CDR2 YFSETQ. Trimming took 1 base from V and 0 from J; bases not matched to a gene: 1. This CDR3 has 15 residues. CDR3 in DNA: TGCGCCAGCAGCTTGACAGGGGGCGTGAACACTGAAGCTTTCTTT. This encodes CASSLTGGVNTEAFF.

This clonotype was recorded a few times. V is TRBV15 and J is TRBJ2-2; 7 nucleotides align to TRBD1. Per the germline V gene, CDR1 is LNHNV and CDR2 is YYDKDF (reference sequence). After removal of 1 base from V and 0 bases from J, the junction contained 2 bases not matched to a gene. CDR3 size: 16 residues. CDR3 bases: TGTGCCACCAGCAGAGGTGACAGGGCGAACACCGGGGAGCTGTTTTTT. Protein: CATSRGDRANTGELFF.

This clonotype was counted ten times or more. This chain connects TRBV5-1 to TRBJ1-1; D is ambiguous. The CDR3 is 14 residues long. Trimming removed 4 bases at V and 5 bases at J, with 15 bases between. CDR1 SGHRS and CDR2 YFSETQ come from the germline V gene. For the CDR3, the DNA is TGCGCCAGCAGCATGACACACTCGGATACTGAAGCTTTCTTT. It codes for CASSMTHSDTEAFF.

There are many counts of this clonotype. The gene calls are TRBV7-2 and TRBJ2-4, with D perhaps matching TRBD1 (6 bases). This CDR3 is built from 17 residues. V was shortened by 2 bases and J by 0 bases, with 14 bases between the two germline ends. Germline assignment: CDR1 SGHTA and CDR2 FQGNSA. CDR3 amino acids: CASSLRSGQVAKNIQYF. CDR3 sequence (DNA): TGTGCCAGCAGCTTACGTTCGGGACAAGTAGCCAAAAACATTCAGTACTTC.

Only a few counts were recorded for this clonotype. The CDR3 spells CASRRGPLEQYF. The CDR3 DNA is TGTGCCAGCCGGCGGGGGCCCCTCGAGCAGTACTTC. The J gene is TRBJ2-7, the V gene TRBV28, with D tentatively TRBD2 (7 bases). Germline CDR1 reads MDHEN; CDR2 reads SYDVKM. The CDR3 is 12 residues long. V gave up 8 bases and J gave up 6 bases, with 14 bases separating them. The full variable domain, rest sourced from reference TRBV28 and TRBJ2-7, is DVKVTQSSRYLVKRTGEKVFLECVQDMDHENMFWYRQDPGLGLRLIYFSYDVKMKEKGDIPEGYSVSREKKERFSLILESASTNQTSMYLCASRRGPLEQYFGPGTRLTVT.

This clonotype has more than one count but fewer than ten. V is TRBV28 and J is TRBJ2-2; D is tentatively TRBD1 or TRBD2 (5 bases each). The ends were cut back, 6 bases at V and 4 bases at J, with 21 bases in the middle. The length of the CDR3 is 17 residues. Germline CDR1 reads MDHEN; CDR2 reads SYDVKM. The CDR3 DNA sequence: TGTGCCAGCAGCCATGGTCGAGGGGACGTAATCACCGGGGAGCTGTTTTTT. Amino acid sequence: CASSHGRGDVITGELFF.

This clonotype was recorded at least ten times. The genes are TRBV11-1 and TRBJ1-1; D possibly corresponds to TRBD1 (5 bases). V dropped 3 bases and J dropped 4 bases, with 9 bases sitting between them. Germline assignment: CDR1 SGHAT and CDR2 FQDESV (reference sequence). CDR3 length equals 13 residues. This CDR3 reads CASSFNGGTEAFF. CDR3 in DNA: TGTGCCAGCAGCTTTAACGGGGGCACTGAAGCTTTCTTT.

CDR3 nucleotides: TGTGCCAGCAGTTTAATAGGGGGGCTCCAAGCTTTCTTT. Translating gives CASSLIGGLQAFF. V is TRBV28 and J is TRBJ1-1; perhaps TRBD1 as D (6 bases). The germline V gene encodes CDR1 MDHEN and CDR2 SYDVKM. Trimming shortened V by 2 bases and J by 9 bases, and 13 bases separated the two germline ends. The CDR3 totals 13 residues.